The 14 T cell receptor beta chains below were found in one sample sequenced in a study of tissue T cells after allogeneic stem cell transplantation. Assay: immunoSEQ multiplex PCR; the TCRdb copy retains only in-frame clones and omits some. Here the sample spans around 51,000 clones, about three quarters being singletons. The sample consisted of sorted cells pooled from one or two spleens. The receptors here all came from a pool of C57BL/6 mice in good health.

With respect to this clone: Here the gene names and germline are mouse. Read data end 1 residue before the CDR3 end; the end is taken from the germline J gene. This chain links TRBV15 with TRBJ2-3, with TRBD1 identical over 7 bases. The ends lost 6 bases at V and 2 bases at J; junction bases unmatched: 8. This CDR3 is 15 amino acids long. Germline CDR1 reads SGHND; CDR2 reads FRSKSL. Partial CDR3 DNA: TGTGCCAGCAGCCCCGGGACAGAACATGCAGAAACGCTGTAT. Translating it yields CASSPGTEHAETLY. The CDR3, in full, reads CASSPGTEHAETLYF.

As to this clone: Gene names refer to mouse genes. The sequence runs out 1 residue before the end of the CDR3; the remainder is reconstructed from the germline J gene. The V call is TRBV13-2, the J call TRBJ2-5, with TRBD2 matching 12 bases. The V gene end was trimmed by 3 bases and the J gene end by 6 bases; junction bases not matched to a gene: 5. Germline-derived CDR1 and CDR2 are NNHNN and SYGAGS (reference sequence). This CDR3 spans 15 amino acids. The CDR3 loop is CASGASGTGGDTQYF. The CDR3 bases that were read are TGTGCCAGCGGTGCCTCCGGGACTGGGGGGGACACCCAGTAC.

As concerns this clone: The genes and germline here are from mouse. The missing CDR3 end, 1 residue past where the read stops, is filled in from the germline J gene. The chain links TRBV5 to TRBJ2-3, with 9 bases identical to TRBD2. This CDR3 comprises 14 residues. Trimming removed 4 bases from V and 4 bases from J; junction bases left unmatched: 3. Germline values: CDR1 LGHNA, CDR2 YNLKQL (reference sequence). The sequenced CDR3 bases are TGTGCCAGCAGCCCGGGACTGGGCCCAGAAACGCTGTAT. As protein: CASSPGLGPETLY. The CDR3 as a whole reads CASSPGLGPETLYF.

Of note for this clone: The gene symbols are mouse symbols. Sequencing ends 1 residue short of the CDR3 end; the germline J gene provides the rest. The genes are TRBV4 and TRBJ1-5; D call uncertain. V was trimmed by 4 bases and J by 9 bases, leaving 10 bases between them. The CDR3 covers 12 residues. CDR1 and CDR2 (germline): LGHDT, YNNKQL (reference sequence). Incomplete CDR3 DNA: TGTGCCAGCAGCTCTTTAGCTGGGGCTCCGCTT. This gives the protein CASSSLAGAPL. The complete CDR3 reads CASSSLAGAPLF.

About this clone itself: The gene symbols are mouse symbols. The CDR3 reads CASARTNSDYTF. CDR3 bases read: TGTGCCAGCGCCAGGACAAACTCCGACTACACC. The chain combines TRBV13-2 with TRBJ1-2; no reliable D call. From the germline J gene comes the end of the CDR3, since the read stops 1 residue before it. The germline gives CDR1 NNHNN, CDR2 SYGAGS (reference sequence). Trimming removed 6 bases at V and 0 bases at J, with 6 bases between. The CDR3 spans 12 residues.

Regarding this clone: Any gene name here is a mouse gene name. The read terminates 1 residue ahead of where the CDR3 ends, so the germline J gene completes it. V usage is TRBV13-2 and J usage is TRBJ2-2; the match to TRBD2 covers 12 bases. The CDR3 has 15 residues. After removal of 0 bases from V and 7 bases from J, the junction contained 1 base not matched to a gene. Germline values: CDR1 NNHNN, CDR2 SYGAGS (reference sequence). The CDR3 loop is CASGDGTGGDGQLYF. CDR3 DNA (partial): TGTGCCAGCGGTGATGGGACTGGGGGGGACGGGCAGCTCTAC.

Note on this clone: Gene names refer to mouse genes. The read terminates 1 residue ahead of where the CDR3 ends, so the germline J gene completes it. The chain uses TRBV4 and TRBJ2-5; 11 bases map to TRBD2. Germline V gives CDR1 LGHDT, CDR2 YNNKQL (reference sequence). J was trimmed by 0 bases and V by 5 bases; bases with no gene match: 1. The CDR3 sequence is 15 residues long. This CDR3 reads CASSRTGGNQDTQYF. The sequenced part of the CDR3 DNA is TGTGCCAGCAGCCGGACTGGGGGGAACCAAGACACCCAGTAC.

As regards this clone: Mouse gene names apply. The read finishes 1 residue shy of the CDR3 end, and the germline J gene is used to complete it. V and J are TRBV13-2 and TRBJ1-2; TRBD1 matches 8 bases. V lost 5 bases, J lost 3 bases, and 9 bases stayed unmatched. Germline-derived CDR1 and CDR2 are NNHNN and SYGAGS (reference sequence). The CDR3 is made up of 15 amino acids. The part of the CDR3 DNA that was read is TGTGCCAGCGGGGGGAAGGACAGGGAAGACTCCGACTACACC. Amino acid sequence: CASGGKDREDSDYT. The whole CDR3 protein is CASGGKDREDSDYTF.

As for this clone: Germline and genes: mouse. Coverage ceases 1 residue before the CDR3 finishes, and the germline J gene fills in the end. The genes are TRBV1 and TRBJ2-7; TRBD1 matches 11 bases. The CDR3 contains 14 residues. Losses at the gene ends were 1 base for V and 6 bases for J; bases not matched to a gene: 2. Germline V gene lookup returns CDR1 NSQYPW and CDR2 LRSPGD (reference sequence). This chain's CDR3 is CTCSAGTGGFEQYF. CDR3 bases read: TGCACCTGCAGTGCAGGGACAGGGGGCTTTGAACAGTAC.

On this clone: Gene names are the mouse ones. The read terminates 1 residue ahead of where the CDR3 ends, so the germline J gene completes it. The J gene is TRBJ2-5, the V gene TRBV2, with D perhaps assigned TRBD1 or TRBD2 (5 bases each). The CDR3 contains 16 residues. CDR1 LGHNA and CDR2 YSYQKL come from the germline V gene. Between the trimmed V and J ends, which lost 0 bases and 2 bases, there was a span of 12 bases. The CDR3 sequence is CASSQERGAGQDTQYF. The part of the CDR3 DNA that was read is TGTGCCAGCAGCCAAGAGAGGGGCGCGGGCCAAGACACCCAGTAC.

Remarks on this clone: Mouse gene names apply. From the germline J gene comes the end of the CDR3, since the read stops 1 residue before it. The chain employs TRBV3 and TRBJ2-7, with TRBD2 matching over 8 bases. Germline V CDR1 and CDR2: SNHLY, FYNGKV (reference sequence). Trimming cost V 1 base and J 1 base; bases outside gene matches: 3. The CDR3 spans 15 residues. The sequenced part of the CDR3 DNA is TGTGCCAGCAGCTTAGGCTGGGGGGATTCCTATGAACAGTAC. It codes for CASSLGWGDSYEQY. The entire CDR3 protein is CASSLGWGDSYEQYF.

Comment on this clone: The gene names here belong to mouse. The read finishes 1 residue shy of the CDR3 end, and the germline J gene is used to complete it. The rearrangement joins TRBV13-3 to TRBJ1-1; no reliable D call. CDR1 NNHDY and CDR2 SYVADS come from the germline V gene. CDR3 length: 13 amino acids. V was trimmed by 5 bases and J by 0 bases, leaving 8 bases between them. The CDR3 sequence: CASRDIANTEVFF. CDR3 DNA (partial): TGTGCCAGCAGAGACATTGCAAACACAGAAGTCTTC.

About this clone: The genes and germline here are from mouse. The read stops 1 residue short of the end of the CDR3; the missing end is completed from the germline J gene. The rearrangement uses TRBV4 and TRBJ2-1, with TRBD2 identical over 10 bases. The CDR3 has 16 amino acids. Germline V gene lookup returns CDR1 LGHDT and CDR2 YNNKQL (reference sequence). V was pared by 6 bases and J by 0 bases, with 5 bases of the junction left unmatched. Partial CDR3 DNA: TGTGCCAGCAGAGAACGGACTGGGGGTAACTATGCTGAGCAGTTC. It is translated as CASRERTGGNYAEQF. In full, the CDR3 is CASRERTGGNYAEQFF.

In the case of this clone: Here the gene names and germline are mouse. The CDR3 goes on 1 residue after the read ends, and that part is filled in from the germline J gene. The chain couples TRBV15 to TRBJ2-4; 9 bases map to TRBD1. The CDR3 loop spans 13 amino acids. V trimming: 6 bases; J trimming: 4 bases; junction bases outside the gene matches: 2. Germline values: CDR1 SGHND, CDR2 FRSKSL. The CDR3 spells CASSWDRENTLYF. The CDR3 bases that were read are TGTGCCAGCAGCTGGGACAGGGAAAACACCTTGTAC.